This section outlines one T cell receptor (beta chain) sequence together with its context. Generated by immunoSEQ multiplex PCR, the TCRdb table keeps only in-frame clones and is missing some. The data contain hundreds of thousands of clones, about 89% of them seen just once; the ten biggest clones take up about 1.5%. These data belong to a study of Ad26.COV2.S vaccination and SARS-CoV-2 variants. The germline V gene has CDR1 LGHNA and CDR2 YSLEER. Deletions cut 0 bases from V and 10 bases from J, with 10 bases between. The CDR3 is 13 amino acids. This sample's treatment: some 20 received Ad26.COV2.S at low or high dose, single or two shots; about 5 received placebo; per-sample allocation not given. Sampling took place 63 days after the first vaccine or placebo injection.

The source of this sequence is a person between 18 and 60 years old who received the Ad26.COV2.S COVID-19 vaccine or a placebo. This chain links TRBV4-3 with TRBJ2-1; no clear D gene. Sequencing was performed on peripheral blood, taken in a trial of Ad26.COV2.S vaccine versus placebo. The CDR3 nucleotides read TGCGCCAGCAGCCAAGATAGGGTCGGGGAGCAGTTCTTC. Its protein is CASSQDRVGEQFF.